This T cell receptor (beta chain) was recovered during a study of early T cells in non-severe SARS-CoV-2 infection. The overall study: The authors sequenced bulk RNA from unsorted whole blood, leaving chains unpaired.

Attachment of unique molecular identifiers to individual cDNA molecules was performed. One entry per CDR3 protein, called by TCRdb with MiXCR from the 5' RACE reads. Of fewer than 120,000 distinct CDR3 sequences listed, roughly 12% are singletons. V was clipped by 5 bases and J by 1 base; unmatched bases: 1. This CDR3 contains 14 residues. CDR1 is DFQATT, CDR2 SNEGSKA, per germline (reference sequence). Concerning this clonotype: What it binds is unknown.

Findings and limits, study-wide: VDJdb-based matching was biased toward anti-spike CD8 responses and missed private and CD4 specificities.

V is TRBV20-1 and J is TRBJ2-3; 12 positions agree with TRBD2. This receptor was identified in an adult who was a healthcare worker with PCR-confirmed SARS-CoV-2 infection or an uninfected control (not recorded which). This sample comprised whole blood, obtained at baseline. In DNA, the CDR3 is TGCAGTGCTCGGACTAGCGGGGGCACAGATACGCAGTATTTT. This translates into CSARTSGGTDTQYF.